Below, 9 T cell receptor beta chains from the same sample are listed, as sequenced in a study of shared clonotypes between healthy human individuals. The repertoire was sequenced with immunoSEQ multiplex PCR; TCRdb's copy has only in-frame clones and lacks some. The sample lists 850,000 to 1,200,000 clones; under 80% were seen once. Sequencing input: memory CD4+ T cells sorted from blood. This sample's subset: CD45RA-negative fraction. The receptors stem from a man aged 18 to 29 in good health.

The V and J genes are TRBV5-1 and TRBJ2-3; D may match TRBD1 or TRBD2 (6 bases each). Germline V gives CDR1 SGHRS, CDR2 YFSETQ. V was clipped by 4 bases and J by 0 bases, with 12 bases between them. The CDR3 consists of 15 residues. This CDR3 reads CASSPGATSTDTQYF. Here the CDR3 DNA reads TGCGCCAGCAGCCCGGGGGCGACTAGCACAGATACGCAGTATTTT. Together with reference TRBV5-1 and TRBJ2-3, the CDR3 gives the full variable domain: KAGVTQTPRYLIKTRGQQVTLSCSPISGHRSVSWYQQTPGQGLQFLFEYFSETQRNKGNFPGRFSGRQFSNSRSEMNVSTLELGDSALYLCASSPGATSTDTQYFGPGTRLTVL.

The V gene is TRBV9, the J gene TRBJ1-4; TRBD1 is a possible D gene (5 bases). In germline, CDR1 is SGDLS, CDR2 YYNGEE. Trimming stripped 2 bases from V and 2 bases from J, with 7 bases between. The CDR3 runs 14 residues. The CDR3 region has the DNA TGTGCCAGCAGCGTGGGACTGACTAATGAAAAACTGTTTTTT. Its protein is CASSVGLTNEKLFF.

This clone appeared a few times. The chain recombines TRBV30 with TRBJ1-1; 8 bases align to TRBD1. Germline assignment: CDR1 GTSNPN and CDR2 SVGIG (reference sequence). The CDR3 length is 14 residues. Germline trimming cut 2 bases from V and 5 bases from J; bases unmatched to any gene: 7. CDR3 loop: CAWSIDRGVTEAFF. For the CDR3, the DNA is TGTGCCTGGAGTATCGACAGGGGTGTTACTGAAGCTTTCTTT.

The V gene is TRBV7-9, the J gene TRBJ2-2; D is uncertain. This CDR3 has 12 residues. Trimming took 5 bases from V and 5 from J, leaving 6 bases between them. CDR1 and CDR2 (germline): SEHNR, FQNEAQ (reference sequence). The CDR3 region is CASSRYTGELFF. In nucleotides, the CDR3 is TGTGCCAGCAGCCGTTATACCGGGGAGCTGTTTTTT.

The CDR3 protein is CASSFWGTENQPQHF. The DNA for the CDR3 is TGTGCCAGCAGCTTCTGGGGGACAGAGAATCAGCCCCAGCATTTT. The J gene is TRBJ1-5, the V gene TRBV5-6; 7 nucleotides align to TRBD1. Germline values: CDR1 SGHDT, CDR2 YYEEEE. The CDR3 has 15 residues. V shed 2 bases, J shed 4 bases, and the junction held 6 bases outside the gene matches.

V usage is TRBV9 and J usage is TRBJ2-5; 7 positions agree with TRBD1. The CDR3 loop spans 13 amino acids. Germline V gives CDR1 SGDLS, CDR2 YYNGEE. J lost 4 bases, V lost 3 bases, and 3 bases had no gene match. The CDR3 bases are TGTGCCAGCAGCGGACAGGGCGGAGAGACCCAGTACTTC. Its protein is CASSGQGGETQYF.

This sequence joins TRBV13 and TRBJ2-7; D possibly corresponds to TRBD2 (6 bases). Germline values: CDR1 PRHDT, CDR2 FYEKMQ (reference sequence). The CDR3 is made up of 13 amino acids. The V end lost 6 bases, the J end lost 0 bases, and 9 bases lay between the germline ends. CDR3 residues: CASRQLASYEQYF. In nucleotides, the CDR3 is TGTGCCAGCAGACAACTAGCCTCCTACGAGCAGTACTTC. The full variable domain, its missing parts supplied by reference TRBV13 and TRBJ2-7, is AAGVIQSPRHLIKEKRETATLKCYPIPRHDTVYWYQQGPGQDPQFLISFYEKMQSDKGSIPDRFSAQQFSDYHSELNMSSLELGDSALYFCASRQLASYEQYFGPGTRLTVT.

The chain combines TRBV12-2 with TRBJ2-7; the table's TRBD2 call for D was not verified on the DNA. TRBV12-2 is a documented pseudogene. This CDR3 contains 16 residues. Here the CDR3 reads CASRRHLAEINYEQYF. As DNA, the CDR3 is TGTGCAAGTCGCCGTCATTTAGCGGAAATAAACTACGAGCAGTACTTC.

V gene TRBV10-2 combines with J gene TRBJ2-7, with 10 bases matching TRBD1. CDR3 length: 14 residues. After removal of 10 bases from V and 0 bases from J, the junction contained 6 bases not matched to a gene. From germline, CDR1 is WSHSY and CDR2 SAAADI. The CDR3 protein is CATGDRGLSYEQYF. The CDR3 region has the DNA TGCGCCACAGGGGACAGGGGCCTCTCCTACGAGCAGTACTTC.